This entry lists 9 T cell receptor beta chains sequenced from one sample in a study of T cell responses to AZD1222 COVID-19 vaccine. The repertoire was sequenced with immunoSEQ multiplex PCR; TCRdb's copy has only in-frame clones and lacks some. The profile shows approximately 130,000 clones, 84% of them singletons. The sample consisted of peripheral blood, taken 28 days after the second AZD1222 dose. Receptors were obtained from an adult who received the AZD1222 COVID-19 vaccine.

This chain joins TRBV7-6 and TRBJ2-7, with 7 bases aligning to TRBD1. Germline CDR1 SGHVS, CDR2 FNYEAQ. The CDR3 runs 13 residues. The J segment lost 6 bases and the V segment lost 4 bases, leaving 6 bases of the junction unmatched. The CDR3 coding sequence is TGTGCCAGCAGCTCCCGACAGGGCTCCGAGCAGTACTTC. This translates into CASSSRQGSEQYF.

The chain has TRBV11-3 and TRBJ2-5, with 7 bases identical to TRBD1. Germline V gene sequence: CDR1 SGHNT, CDR2 YENEEA. The CDR3 has 14 residues. V shed 1 base and J 2 bases; nucleotides not matched to a gene: 1. The DNA for the CDR3 is TGTGCCAGCAGCTTAGGCAGGGGGCAAGAGACCCAGTACTTC. Amino acids: CASSLGRGQETQYF.

The V gene is TRBV7-2, the J gene TRBJ1-2; D unclear. The CDR3 has 12 residues. V was trimmed by 0 bases and J by 8 bases, leaving 7 bases between them. Germline V CDR1 and CDR2: SGHTA, FQGNSA. The CDR3: CASSLAGPGYTF. In DNA, the CDR3 is TGTGCCAGCAGCTTAGCAGGGCCGGGCTACACCTTC.

The chain has TRBV7-9 and TRBJ2-2; 8 nucleotides agree with TRBD2. Germline values: CDR1 SEHNR, CDR2 FQNEAQ (reference sequence). The ends lost 4 bases at V and 4 bases at J; junction bases unmatched: 5. The CDR3 contains 15 residues. Here the CDR3 DNA reads TGTGCCAGCAGCTCTAGACTAGCGAGCACCGGGGAGCTGTTTTTT. This translates into CASSSRLASTGELFF.

The chain has TRBV15 and TRBJ1-2; no clear D gene. Germline V lookup: CDR1 LNHNV, CDR2 YYDKDF (reference sequence). The V gene lost 4 bases and the J gene lost 5 bases, with 8 bases spanning the gap. The CDR3 consists of 12 residues. CDR3 sequence reads: CATSKSEYGYTF. The CDR3 nucleotides are TGTGCCACCAGCAAATCGGAGTATGGCTACACCTTC. The full variable domain, with the rest looked up from reference TRBV15 and TRBJ1-2, is DAMVIQNPRYQVTQFGKPVTLSCSQTLNHNVMYWYQQKSSQAPKLLFHYYDKDFNNEADTPDNFQSRRPNTSFCFLDIRSPGLGDTAMYLCATSKSEYGYTFGSGTRLTVV.

J is TRBJ2-7 and V is TRBV7-9, with 9 bases that match TRBD1. Germline values: CDR1 SEHNR, CDR2 FQNEAQ (reference sequence). The J segment lost 3 bases and the V segment lost 3 bases, leaving 6 bases of the junction unmatched. The CDR3 spans 15 residues. The CDR3: CASSFEGQGHYEQYF. The CDR3 nucleotides are TGTGCCAGCAGCTTCGAAGGACAGGGGCACTACGAGCAGTACTTC.

J is TRBJ1-4 and V is TRBV10-1; no definite D call. Looked up from germline, CDR1 is WNHNN and CDR2 is SYGVQD (reference sequence). V gave up 4 bases and J gave up 7 bases, with 10 bases separating them. The CDR3 extends over 13 amino acids. The CDR3 region is CASSASGSEKLFF. CDR3 in DNA: TGCGCCAGCAGTGCGTCCGGGAGTGAAAAACTGTTTTTT.

V is TRBV7-3 and J is TRBJ1-1; TRBD1 matches 10 bases. The length of the CDR3 is 13 residues. Germline CDR1 reads SGHTA; CDR2 reads FQGTGA. With V trimmed by 5 bases and J by 7 bases, 4 bases remained unmatched. The CDR3 protein is CASSRDRGFEAFF. Here the CDR3 DNA reads TGTGCCAGCAGCCGGGACAGGGGATTTGAAGCTTTCTTT. Looking up the rest from reference TRBV7-3 and TRBJ1-1 gives the full variable domain: GAGVSQTPSNKVTEKGKYVELRCDPISGHTALYWYRQSLGQGPEFLIYFQGTGAADDSGLPNDRFFAVRPEGSVSTLKIQRTERGDSAVYLCASSRDRGFEAFFGQGTRLTVV.

The genes are TRBV3-1 (or the pseudogene TRBV3-2) and TRBJ2-2, with 12 bases aligning to TRBD2. CDR1 is LGHDT, CDR2 YNNKEL, per germline (reference sequence). The V gene end was trimmed by 3 bases and the J gene end by 6 bases; junction bases not matched to a gene: 8. The CDR3 extends over 17 amino acids. CDR3 protein: CASSQKTSGGVAGELFF. CDR3 DNA sequence: TGTGCCAGCAGCCAGAAGACTAGCGGGGGAGTTGCCGGGGAGCTGTTTTTT.